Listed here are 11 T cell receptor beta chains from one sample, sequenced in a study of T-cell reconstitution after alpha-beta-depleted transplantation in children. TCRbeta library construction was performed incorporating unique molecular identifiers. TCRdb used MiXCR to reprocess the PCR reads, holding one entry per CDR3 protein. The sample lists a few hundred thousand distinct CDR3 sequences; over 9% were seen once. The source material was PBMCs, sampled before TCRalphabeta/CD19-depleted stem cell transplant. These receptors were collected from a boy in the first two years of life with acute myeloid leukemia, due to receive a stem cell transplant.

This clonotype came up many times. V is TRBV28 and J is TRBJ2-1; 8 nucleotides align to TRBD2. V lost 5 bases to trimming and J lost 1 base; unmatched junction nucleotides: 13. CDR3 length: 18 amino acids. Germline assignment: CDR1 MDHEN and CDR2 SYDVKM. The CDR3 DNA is TGTGCCAGCAGTGTACCCGTCTTTAGCGGGACTTCCTACAATGAGCAGTTCTTC. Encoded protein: CASSVPVFSGTSYNEQFF.

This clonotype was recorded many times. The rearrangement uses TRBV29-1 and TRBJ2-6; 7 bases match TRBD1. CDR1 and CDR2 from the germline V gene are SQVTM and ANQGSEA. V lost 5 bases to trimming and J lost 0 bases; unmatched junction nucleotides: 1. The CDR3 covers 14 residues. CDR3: CSVRQGSGANVLTF. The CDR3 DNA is TGCAGCGTTAGACAGGGCTCTGGGGCCAACGTCCTGACTTTC.

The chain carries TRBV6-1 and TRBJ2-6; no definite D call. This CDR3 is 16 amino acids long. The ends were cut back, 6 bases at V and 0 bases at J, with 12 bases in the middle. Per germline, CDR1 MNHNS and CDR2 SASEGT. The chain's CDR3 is CASSRPPVSGANVLTF. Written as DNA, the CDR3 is TGTGCCAGCAGCCGCCCACCGGTCTCTGGGGCCAACGTCCTGACTTTC.

The CDR3, as DNA: TGTGCCAGCAGTTACTCGAGGGGGGGCATGGGCAATCAGCCCCAGCATTTT. This sequence encodes CASSYSRGGMGNQPQHF. This chain uses TRBV6-5 with TRBJ1-5, with D possibly being TRBD1 (6 bases). Germline CDR1 is MNHEY and CDR2 is SVGAGI. V was cut by 0 bases and J by 2 bases, with 14 bases left in between. CDR3 length: 17 amino acids.

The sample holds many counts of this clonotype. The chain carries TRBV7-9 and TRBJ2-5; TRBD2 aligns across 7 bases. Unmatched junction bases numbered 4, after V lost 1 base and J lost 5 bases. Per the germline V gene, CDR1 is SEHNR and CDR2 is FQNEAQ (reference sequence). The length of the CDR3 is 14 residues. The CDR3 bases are TGTGCCAGCAGCTTAGTGGTCGGGGGGGAGACCCAGTACTTC. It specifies CASSLVVGGETQYF.

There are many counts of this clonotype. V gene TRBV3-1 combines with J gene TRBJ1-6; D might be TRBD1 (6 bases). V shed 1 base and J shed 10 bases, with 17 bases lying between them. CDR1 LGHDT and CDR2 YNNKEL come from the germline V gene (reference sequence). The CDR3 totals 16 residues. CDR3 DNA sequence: TGTGCCAGCAGCCAAGGCAGGGGCCCAGGGGAGTCACCCCTCCACTTT. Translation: CASSQGRGPGESPLHF.

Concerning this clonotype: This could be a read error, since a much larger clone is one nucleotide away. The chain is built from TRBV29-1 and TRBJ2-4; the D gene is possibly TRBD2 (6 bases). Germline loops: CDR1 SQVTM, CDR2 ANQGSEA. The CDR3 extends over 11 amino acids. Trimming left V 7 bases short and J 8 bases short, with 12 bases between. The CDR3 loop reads CSAGPGDIQYF. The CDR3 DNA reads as TGCAGCGCCGGACCGGGGGACATTCAGTACTTC.

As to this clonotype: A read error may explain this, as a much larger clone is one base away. In DNA form, the CDR3 reads TGTGCCATCAGTCGGGACAGCCTCTCTGAAAACACCATATATTTT. Translated: CAISRDSLSENTIYF. J is TRBJ1-3 and V is TRBV10-3, with TRBD1 matching 7 bases. The CDR3 totals 15 residues. The V gene's germline CDR1 is ENHRY and CDR2 SYGVKD.

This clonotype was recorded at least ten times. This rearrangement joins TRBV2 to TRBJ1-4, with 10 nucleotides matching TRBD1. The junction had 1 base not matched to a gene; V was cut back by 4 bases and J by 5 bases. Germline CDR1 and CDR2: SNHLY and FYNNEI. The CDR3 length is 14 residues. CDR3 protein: CASSGQGANEKLFF. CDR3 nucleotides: TGTGCCAGCAGTGGACAGGGGGCGAATGAAAAACTGTTTTTT.

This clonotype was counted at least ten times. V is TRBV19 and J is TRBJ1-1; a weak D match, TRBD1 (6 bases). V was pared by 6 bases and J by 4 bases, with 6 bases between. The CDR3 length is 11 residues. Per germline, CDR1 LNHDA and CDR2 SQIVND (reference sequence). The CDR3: CASRQGTEAFF. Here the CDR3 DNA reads TGTGCCAGTAGACAGGGCACTGAAGCTTTCTTT. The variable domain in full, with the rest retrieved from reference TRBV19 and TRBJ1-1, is DGGITQSPKYLFRKEGQNVTLSCEQNLNHDAMYWYRQDPGQGLRLIYYSQIVNDFQKGDIAEGYSVSREKKESFPLTVTSAQKNPTAFYLCASRQGTEAFFGQGTRLTVV.

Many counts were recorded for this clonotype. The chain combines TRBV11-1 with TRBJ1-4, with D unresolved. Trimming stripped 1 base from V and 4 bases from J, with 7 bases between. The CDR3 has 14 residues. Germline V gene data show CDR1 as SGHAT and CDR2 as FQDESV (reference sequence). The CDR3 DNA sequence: TGTGCCAGCAGCTTAGGACGGCGTAATGAAAAACTGTTTTTT. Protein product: CASSLGRRNEKLFF.